One and the same sample provided the 2 T cell receptor beta chains below, sequenced in a study of PD-1 blockade in classical Hodgkin lymphoma (dated by TCRdb to about 2020). The intended sense of this specimen's time point label: cycle 2 day 1 (C2D1) of nivolumab. Relapse after autologous stem cell transplantation had occurred in all trial patients, and cohorts A, B and C were distinguished by prior brentuximab vedotin exposure. Libraries were built with the immunoSEQ multiplex PCR assay. Imported from immuneACCESS, the table was reduced by TCRdb to in-frame sequences with V and J called. These copies leave out some clones; in studies compared against another copy, an unresolved V gene accounts for under half, and the cause of the remainder is not known. The sample records some 41,000 clones, roughly nine tenths of which are singletons. 5.5% of the sample rests with the top ten. Here the sequenced sample was peripheral blood mononuclear cells (PBMCs), taken before the second cycle of nivolumab. These receptors came from a human donor with classical Hodgkin lymphoma.

This sequence joins TRBV6-5 and TRBJ1-3; D ambiguous. The ends were cut back, 5 bases at V and 3 bases at J, with 11 bases in the middle. Germline CDR1 MNHEY, CDR2 SVGAGI. The CDR3 length is 14 residues. The CDR3 is CASSLLKNGNTIYF. The CDR3 DNA follows: TGTGCCAGCAGTCTACTGAAAAATGGAAACACCATATATTTT.

The chain recombines TRBV19 with TRBJ2-3, with 9 bases that match TRBD2. Germline V CDR1 and CDR2: LNHDA, SQIVND (reference sequence). This CDR3 has 16 amino acids. After removal of 3 bases from V and 3 bases from J, the junction contained 7 bases not matched to a gene. The CDR3: CASSIWRLAETDTQYF. The DNA of the CDR3 is TGTGCCAGTAGTATCTGGCGACTAGCGGAGACAGATACGCAGTATTTT.